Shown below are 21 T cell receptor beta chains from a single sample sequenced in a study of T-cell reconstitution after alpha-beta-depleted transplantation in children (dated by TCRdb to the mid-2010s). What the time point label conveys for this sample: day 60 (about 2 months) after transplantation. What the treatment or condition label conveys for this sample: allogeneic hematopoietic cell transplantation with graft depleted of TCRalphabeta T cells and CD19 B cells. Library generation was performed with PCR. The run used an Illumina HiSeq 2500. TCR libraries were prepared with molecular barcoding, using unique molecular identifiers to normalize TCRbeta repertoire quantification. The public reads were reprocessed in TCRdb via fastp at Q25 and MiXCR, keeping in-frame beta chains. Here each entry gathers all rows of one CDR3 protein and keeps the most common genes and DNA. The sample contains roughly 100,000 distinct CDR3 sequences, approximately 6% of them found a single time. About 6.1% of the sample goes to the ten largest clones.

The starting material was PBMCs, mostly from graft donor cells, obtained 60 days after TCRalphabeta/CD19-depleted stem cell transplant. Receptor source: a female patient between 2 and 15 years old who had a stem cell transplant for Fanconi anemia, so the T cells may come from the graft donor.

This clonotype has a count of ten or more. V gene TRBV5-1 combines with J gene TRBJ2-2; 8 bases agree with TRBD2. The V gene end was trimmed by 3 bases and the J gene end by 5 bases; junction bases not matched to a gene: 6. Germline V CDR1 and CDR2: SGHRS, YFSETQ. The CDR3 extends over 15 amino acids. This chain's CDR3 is CASSYTGGETGELFF. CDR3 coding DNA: TGCGCCAGCAGCTATACGGGAGGGGAGACCGGGGAGCTGTTTTTT.

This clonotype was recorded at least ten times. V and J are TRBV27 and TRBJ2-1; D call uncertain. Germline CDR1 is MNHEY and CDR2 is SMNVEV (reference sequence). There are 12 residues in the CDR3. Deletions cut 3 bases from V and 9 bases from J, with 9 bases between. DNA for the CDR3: TGTGCCAGCAGTTTTAGTGGAATTGAGCAGTTCTTC. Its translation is CASSFSGIEQFF.

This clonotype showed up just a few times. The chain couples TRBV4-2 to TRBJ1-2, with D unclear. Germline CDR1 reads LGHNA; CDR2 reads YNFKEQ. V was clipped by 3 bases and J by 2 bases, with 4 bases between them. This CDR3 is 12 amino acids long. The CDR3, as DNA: TGTGCCAGCAGCCAGGGGAACTATGGCTACACCTTC. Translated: CASSQGNYGYTF.

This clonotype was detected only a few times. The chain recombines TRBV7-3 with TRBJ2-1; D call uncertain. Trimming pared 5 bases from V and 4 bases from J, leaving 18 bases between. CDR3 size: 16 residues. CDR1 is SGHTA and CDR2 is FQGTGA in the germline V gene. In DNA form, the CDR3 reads TGTGCCAGCAGCACCCATTCATCACTGGGGTACAATGAGCAGTTCTTC. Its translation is CASSTHSSLGYNEQFF.

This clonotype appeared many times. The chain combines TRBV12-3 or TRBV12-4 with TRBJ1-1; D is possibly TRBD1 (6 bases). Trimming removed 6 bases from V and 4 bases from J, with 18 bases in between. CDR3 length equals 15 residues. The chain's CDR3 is CASRDQGTLGTEAFF. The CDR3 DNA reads TGTGCCAGCAGAGACCAGGGGACCCTGGGCACTGAAGCTTTCTTT.

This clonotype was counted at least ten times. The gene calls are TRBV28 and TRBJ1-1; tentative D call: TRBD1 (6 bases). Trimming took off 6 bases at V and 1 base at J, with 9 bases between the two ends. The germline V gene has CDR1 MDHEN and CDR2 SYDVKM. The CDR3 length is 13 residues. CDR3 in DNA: TGTGCCAGCAGGGCGACAGGGAACACTGAAGCTTTCTTT. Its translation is CASRATGNTEAFF. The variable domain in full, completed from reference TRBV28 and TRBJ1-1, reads DVKVTQSSRYLVKRTGEKVFLECVQDMDHENMFWYRQDPGLGLRLIYFSYDVKMKEKGDIPEGYSVSREKKERFSLILESASTNQTSMYLCASRATGNTEAFFGQGTRLTVV.

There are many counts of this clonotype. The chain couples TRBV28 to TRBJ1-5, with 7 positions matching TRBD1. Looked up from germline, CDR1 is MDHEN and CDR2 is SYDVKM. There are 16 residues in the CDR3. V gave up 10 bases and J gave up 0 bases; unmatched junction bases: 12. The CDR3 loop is CATRDTRGHSNQPQHF. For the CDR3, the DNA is TGTGCCACCCGAGACACGAGGGGGCATAGCAATCAGCCCCAGCATTTT.

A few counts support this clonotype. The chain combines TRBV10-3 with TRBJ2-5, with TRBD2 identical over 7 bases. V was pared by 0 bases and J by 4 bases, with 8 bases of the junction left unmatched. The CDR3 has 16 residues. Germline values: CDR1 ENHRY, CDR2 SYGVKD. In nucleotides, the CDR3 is TGTGCCATCAGTGAGTCGACTCTGGGGGGGAGAGAGACCCAGTACTTC. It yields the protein CAISESTLGGRETQYF.

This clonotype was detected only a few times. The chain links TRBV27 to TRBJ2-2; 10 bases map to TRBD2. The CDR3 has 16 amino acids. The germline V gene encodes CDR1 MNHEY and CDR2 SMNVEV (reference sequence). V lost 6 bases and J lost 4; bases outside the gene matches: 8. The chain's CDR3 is CASSLIAGGTTGELFF. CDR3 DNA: TGTGCCAGCAGCCTAATAGCGGGGGGCACCACCGGGGAGCTGTTTTTT.

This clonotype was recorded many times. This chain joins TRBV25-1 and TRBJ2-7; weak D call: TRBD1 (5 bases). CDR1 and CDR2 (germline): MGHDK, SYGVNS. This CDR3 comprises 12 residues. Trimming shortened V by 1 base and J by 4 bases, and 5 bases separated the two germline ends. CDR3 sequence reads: CASSESGYEQYF. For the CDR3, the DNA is TGTGCCAGCAGTGAATCAGGGTACGAGCAGTACTTC.

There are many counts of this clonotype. As DNA, the CDR3 is TGCAGCGTTGTGGGACCGGGTGAAGCTTTCTTT. Translated: CSVVGPGEAFF. The chain couples TRBV29-1 to TRBJ1-1, with a possible D match to TRBD1 (5 bases). Germline CDR1 is SQVTM and CDR2 is ANQGSEA. Deletions cut 4 bases from V and 7 bases from J, with 10 bases between. The CDR3 runs to 11 residues.

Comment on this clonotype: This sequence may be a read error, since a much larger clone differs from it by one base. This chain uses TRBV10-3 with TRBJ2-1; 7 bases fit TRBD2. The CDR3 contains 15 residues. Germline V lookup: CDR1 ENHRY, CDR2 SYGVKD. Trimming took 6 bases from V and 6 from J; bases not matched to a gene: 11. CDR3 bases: TGTGCCATCAGCCCGGGACTACTGATAAGCAATGAGCAGTTCTTC. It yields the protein CAISPGLLISNEQFF.

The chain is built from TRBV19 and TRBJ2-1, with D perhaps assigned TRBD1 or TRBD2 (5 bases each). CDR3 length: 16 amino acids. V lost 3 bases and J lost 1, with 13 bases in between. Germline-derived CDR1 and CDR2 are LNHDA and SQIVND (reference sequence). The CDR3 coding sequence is TGTGCCAGTAGTATTTCTTCGTGGGGGTCCTACAATGAGCAGTTCTTC. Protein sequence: CASSISSWGSYNEQFF.

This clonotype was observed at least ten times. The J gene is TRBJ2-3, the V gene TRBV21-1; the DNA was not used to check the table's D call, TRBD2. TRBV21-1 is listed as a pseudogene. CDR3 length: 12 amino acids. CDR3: CATSGSTDTQYF. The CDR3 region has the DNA TGTGCCACTAGCGGGAGTACAGATACGCAGTATTTT.

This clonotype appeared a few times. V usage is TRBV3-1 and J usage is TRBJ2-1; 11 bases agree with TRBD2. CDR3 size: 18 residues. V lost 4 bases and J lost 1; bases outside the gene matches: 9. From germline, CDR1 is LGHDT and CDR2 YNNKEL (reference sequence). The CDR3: CASSPYPGLAASYNEQFF. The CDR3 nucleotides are TGTGCCAGCAGCCCCTACCCGGGACTAGCGGCATCCTACAATGAGCAGTTCTTC.

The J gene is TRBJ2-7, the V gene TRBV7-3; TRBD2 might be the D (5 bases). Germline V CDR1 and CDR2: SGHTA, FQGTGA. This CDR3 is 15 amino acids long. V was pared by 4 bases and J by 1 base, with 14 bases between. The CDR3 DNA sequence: TGTGCCAGCAGCTCTTATGGGAGCGTATCCTACGAGCAGTACTTC. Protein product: CASSSYGSVSYEQYF. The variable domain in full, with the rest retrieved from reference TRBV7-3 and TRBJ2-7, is GAGVSQTPSNKVTEKGKYVELRCDPISGHTALYWYRQSLGQGPEFLIYFQGTGAADDSGLPNDRFFAVRPEGSVSTLKIQRTERGDSAVYLCASSSYGSVSYEQYFGPGTRLTVT.

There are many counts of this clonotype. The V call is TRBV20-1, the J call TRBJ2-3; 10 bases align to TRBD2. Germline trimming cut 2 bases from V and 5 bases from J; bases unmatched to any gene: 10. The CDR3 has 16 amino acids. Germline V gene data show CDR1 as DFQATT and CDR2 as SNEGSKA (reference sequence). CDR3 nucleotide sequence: TGCAGTGCTAGACTTGCTAGCGGGAGCGCCGGAGATACGCAGTATTTT. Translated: CSARLASGSAGDTQYF.

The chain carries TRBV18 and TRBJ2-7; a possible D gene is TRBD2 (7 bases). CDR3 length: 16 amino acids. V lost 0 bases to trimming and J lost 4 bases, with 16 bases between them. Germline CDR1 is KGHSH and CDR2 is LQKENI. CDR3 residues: CASSPPGSGGGYEQYF. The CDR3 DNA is TGTGCCAGCTCACCACCCGGATCGGGGGGCGGTTACGAGCAGTACTTC.

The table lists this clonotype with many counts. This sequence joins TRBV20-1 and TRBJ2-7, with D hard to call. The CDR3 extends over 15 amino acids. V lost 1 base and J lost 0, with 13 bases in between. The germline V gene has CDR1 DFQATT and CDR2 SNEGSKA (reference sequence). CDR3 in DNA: TGCAGTGCTAGAGCCTCGGAAGTGTTCTCCTACGAGCAGTACTTC. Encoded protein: CSARASEVFSYEQYF.

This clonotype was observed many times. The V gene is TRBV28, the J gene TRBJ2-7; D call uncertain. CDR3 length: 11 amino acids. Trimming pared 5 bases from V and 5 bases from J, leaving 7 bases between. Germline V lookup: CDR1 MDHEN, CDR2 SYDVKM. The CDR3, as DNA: TGTGCCAGCAGTCCTCAGAACGAGCAGTACTTC. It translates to CASSPQNEQYF.

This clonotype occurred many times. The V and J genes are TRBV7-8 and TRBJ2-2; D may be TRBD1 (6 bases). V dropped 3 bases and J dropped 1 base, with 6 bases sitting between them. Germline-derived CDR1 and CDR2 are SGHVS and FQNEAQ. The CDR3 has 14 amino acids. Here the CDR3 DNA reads TGTGCCAGCAGCTTGACAGGGAACACCGGGGAGCTGTTTTTT. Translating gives CASSLTGNTGELFF.